The 28 T cell receptor beta chains listed next were all sequenced from one sample in a study of shared clonotypes between healthy human individuals. Sequencing used immunoSEQ multiplex PCR; TCRdb keeps in-frame clones, though not all of them. The data hold 2,500,000 or so clones, with 85% to 95% observed a single time. The specimen sequenced was naive CD4+ T cells from PBMCs. The sample's subset: CD45RA+ positively selected. The source is a man between 18 and 29 years old in good health. Some clones in this sample may be carry-over from other donors' samples.

This clone occurred a few times. The rearrangement uses TRBV19 and TRBJ1-2; the D gene is possibly TRBD1 (5 bases). The V gene's germline CDR1 is LNHDA and CDR2 SQIVND (reference sequence). Trimming took off 3 bases at V and 8 bases at J, with 13 bases between the two ends. The CDR3 runs 13 residues. For the CDR3, the DNA is TGTGCCAGTAGTATCGGGACCGTTCCCGGCTACACCTTC. Its translation is CASSIGTVPGYTF.

The chain uses TRBV28 and TRBJ2-6; D possibly corresponds to TRBD1 (6 bases). Germline V gene data show CDR1 as MDHEN and CDR2 as SYDVKM. V gave up 5 bases and J gave up 0 bases, with 17 bases separating them. The CDR3 contains 18 residues. The CDR3 DNA is TGTGCCAGCAGTGCCCCAAGGGGGAAGACCTCTGGGGCCAACGTCCTGACTTTC. It codes for CASSAPRGKTSGANVLTF.

The V and J genes are TRBV6-4 and TRBJ2-2; 10 nucleotides match TRBD2. V lost 0 bases to trimming and J lost 5 bases; unmatched junction nucleotides: 6. The CDR3 covers 17 residues. CDR1 and CDR2 (germline): MRHNA, SNTAGT. The CDR3 reads CASSDSSGRARTGELFF. The DNA for the CDR3 is TGTGCCAGCAGTGACTCAAGCGGGAGGGCCAGGACCGGGGAGCTGTTTTTT.

The chain has TRBV5-1 and TRBJ2-6; the D gene is possibly TRBD2 (5 bases). V gave up 3 bases and J gave up 0 bases, with 10 bases separating them. The CDR3 has 16 residues. Germline V gene sequence: CDR1 SGHRS, CDR2 YFSETQ. This chain's CDR3 is CASSYPRGSGANVLTF. The CDR3 DNA sequence: TGCGCCAGCAGCTACCCTCGGGGCTCTGGGGCCAACGTCCTGACTTTC. The full variable domain, completed using reference TRBV5-1 and TRBJ2-6, is KAGVTQTPRYLIKTRGQQVTLSCSPISGHRSVSWYQQTPGQGLQFLFEYFSETQRNKGNFPGRFSGRQFSNSRSEMNVSTLELGDSALYLCASSYPRGSGANVLTFGAGSRLTVL.

Only one count was recorded for this clone. J is TRBJ2-1 and V is TRBV5-1, with 12 nucleotides matching TRBD2. Per the germline V gene, CDR1 is SGHRS and CDR2 is YFSETQ. The V segment lost 4 bases and the J segment 0 bases; nucleotides outside the gene matches: 8. The CDR3 length is 18 residues. Written as DNA, the CDR3 is TGCGCCAGCAGCCGGGGGACTAGCGGGTCCCGCTCCTACAATGAGCAGTTCTTC. Translating gives CASSRGTSGSRSYNEQFF.

This chain connects TRBV28 to TRBJ1-2; D is perhaps TRBD1 (6 bases). The CDR3 is 14 residues long. Trimming took 7 bases from V and 7 from J, leaving 19 bases between them. Germline lookup yields CDR1 MDHEN and CDR2 SYDVKM. The CDR3 DNA reads as TGTGCCAGCAATCCATTGCAGGGGACGCGTGGCTACACCTTC. This translates into CASNPLQGTRGYTF.

In this sample, this clone turned up once. The chain couples TRBV4-2 to TRBJ2-5; D is uncertain. The DNA matches TRBJ2-7 better at its end, which makes the J call doubtful. The germline V gene encodes CDR1 LGHNA and CDR2 YNFKEQ. The CDR3 has 15 residues. The CDR3 here is CASSQAWGELYEQYF. The CDR3 DNA reads as TGTGCCAGCAGCCAAGCGTGGGGTGAGCTCTACGAGCAGTACTTC.

V gene TRBV5-4 combines with J gene TRBJ1-2; tentative D call: TRBD1 (5 bases). Trimming removed 0 bases at V and 8 bases at J, with 20 bases between. CDR3 length: 16 residues. The V gene's germline CDR1 is SGHNT and CDR2 YYREEE (reference sequence). CDR3 loop: CASSLDSTSSRGGYTF. CDR3 sequence (DNA): TGTGCCAGCAGCTTGGACAGTACAAGTTCGAGGGGAGGCTACACCTTC.

The chain links TRBV5-1 to TRBJ2-3; D is unresolved. Germline-derived CDR1 and CDR2 are SGHRS and YFSETQ. The CDR3 sequence is 14 residues long. The germline V and J ends were trimmed by 2 bases and 4 bases, with 11 bases remaining between them. The CDR3 here is CASSLRESPDTQYF. CDR3 nucleotides: TGCGCCAGCAGCTTAAGGGAATCCCCAGATACGCAGTATTTT.

The CDR3 here is CASLDPGQGGFEAFF. The CDR3, as DNA: TGTGCCAGTCTTGACCCGGGACAGGGGGGTTTTGAAGCTTTCTTT. The chain combines TRBV19 with TRBJ1-1; 11 bases line up with TRBD1. J was trimmed by 7 bases and V by 8 bases; bases with no gene match: 12. This CDR3 is 15 amino acids long. Germline assignment: CDR1 LNHDA and CDR2 SQIVND (reference sequence).

The chain links TRBV7-3 to TRBJ2-7, with 9 nucleotides matching TRBD2. Germline V lookup: CDR1 SGHTA, CDR2 FQGTGA. The CDR3 has 16 residues. V shed 2 bases, J shed 1 base, and the junction held 6 bases outside the gene matches. The DNA for the CDR3 is TGTGCCAGCAGCTTATTAGCGGGAGCGGGTTCCTACGAGCAGTACTTC. Translation gives CASSLLAGAGSYEQYF.

This chain joins TRBV2 and TRBJ2-1; no firm D call. The CDR3 length is 13 residues. CDR1 SNHLY and CDR2 FYNNEI come from the germline V gene. V shed 8 bases and J shed 8 bases, with 16 bases lying between them. CDR3 sequence (DNA): TGTGCCAGCGGCACACTCCCCCGGGATGAGCAGTTCTTC. Translation gives CASGTLPRDEQFF.

The chain recombines TRBV30 with TRBJ1-2; 8 bases align to TRBD1. The V and J ends lost 0 bases and 9 bases, in that order; junction bases with no gene match: 12. The V gene's germline CDR1 is GTSNPN and CDR2 SVGIG (reference sequence). CDR3 length: 15 amino acids. The CDR3 protein is CAWSVAAGGSQRYTF. CDR3 nucleotide sequence: TGTGCCTGGAGTGTAGCGGCAGGGGGCAGTCAGCGCTACACCTTC.

The chain is built from TRBV6-5 and TRBJ2-2, with a weak D call TRBD2 (6 bases). Per germline, CDR1 MNHEY and CDR2 SVGAGI. Trimming shortened V by 0 bases and J by 3 bases, and 8 bases separated the two germline ends. CDR3 length: 15 amino acids. The CDR3 protein is CASSYSRDYTGELFF. In nucleotides, the CDR3 is TGTGCCAGCAGTTACTCGAGGGACTACACCGGGGAGCTGTTTTTT.

In its sample, this clone was seen once. The chain links TRBV29-1 to TRBJ2-6; a weak D match, TRBD1 (5 bases). Germline V CDR1 and CDR2: SQVTM, ANQGSEA. Trimming cost V 2 bases and J 0 bases, with 14 bases left between them. The CDR3 runs 17 residues. The CDR3 region has the DNA TGCAGCGTTGAACCGGTGACAGCCTACTCTGGGGCCAACGTCCTGACTTTC. Translating it yields CSVEPVTAYSGANVLTF.

The rearrangement uses TRBV7-2 and TRBJ1-4; D is ambiguous. Trimming took off 6 bases at V and 5 bases at J, with 13 bases between the two ends. Germline values: CDR1 SGHTA, CDR2 FQGNSA. This CDR3 spans 14 amino acids. CDR3 coding DNA: TGTGCCAGCAGTGTCGGGCAGCTGAATGAAAAACTGTTTTTT. Translating gives CASSVGQLNEKLFF.

This clone was recorded once. The chain couples TRBV28 to TRBJ2-5, with a weak D call TRBD2 (5 bases). CDR1 MDHEN and CDR2 SYDVKM come from the germline V gene. The CDR3 spans 12 residues. The ends were cut back, 8 bases at V and 1 base at J, with 8 bases in the middle. In nucleotides, the CDR3 is TGTGCCAGCCGGGAAGTCCAAGAGACCCAGTACTTC. It translates to CASREVQETQYF.

V usage is TRBV5-1 and J usage is TRBJ1-5; D not certain. CDR1 is SGHRS and CDR2 is YFSETQ in the germline V gene. This CDR3 spans 14 amino acids. Trimming shortened V by 0 bases and J by 5 bases, and 9 bases separated the two germline ends. The CDR3: CASSLGEGHQPQHF. The CDR3 nucleotides read TGCGCCAGCAGCTTGGGGGAAGGGCATCAGCCCCAGCATTTT.

V is TRBV6-6 and J is TRBJ1-2; unclear D gene. The CDR3 runs 14 residues. Germline V gives CDR1 MNHNY, CDR2 SVGAGI (reference sequence). V lost 2 bases and J lost 3, with 10 bases in between. The CDR3 bases are TGTGCCAGCAGTTACGGTCCAGCTTACTATGGCTACACCTTC. Protein product: CASSYGPAYYGYTF.

This chain connects TRBV4-1 to TRBJ2-6, with TRBD2 matching 8 bases. Germline V gene data show CDR1 as MGHRA and CDR2 as YSYEKL. The V and J ends lost 2 bases and 4 bases, in that order; junction bases with no gene match: 16. This CDR3 has 20 residues. CDR3 in amino acids: CASSQTPGRAGGGGANVLTF. The CDR3 nucleotides are TGCGCCAGCAGCCAAACACCCGGTCGCGCGGGAGGAGGCGGGGCCAACGTCCTGACTTTC.

The chain is built from TRBV5-1 and TRBJ2-3; TRBD1 aligns across 9 bases. Trimming at V came to 0 bases and at J to 6 bases, leaving 5 bases not matched to a gene. Per germline, CDR1 SGHRS and CDR2 YFSETQ. The CDR3 totals 15 residues. CDR3 sequence (DNA): TGCGCCAGCAGCTTGGGGACAGGGGTCATGGATACGCAGTATTTT. Its protein is CASSLGTGVMDTQYF.

This clone was picked up a small number of times. The chain recombines TRBV30 with TRBJ1-1; no firm D call. Germline V gene sequence: CDR1 GTSNPN, CDR2 SVGIG (reference sequence). This CDR3 is built from 11 residues. V dropped 1 base and J dropped 10 bases, with 10 bases sitting between them. The chain's CDR3 is CAWSELAGAFF. The DNA for the CDR3 is TGTGCCTGGAGTGAGCTTGCGGGAGCTTTCTTT.

The chain couples TRBV29-1 to TRBJ2-7; no firm D call. The CDR3 covers 13 residues. Per the germline V gene, CDR1 is SQVTM and CDR2 is ANQGSEA. Trimming left V 1 base short and J 1 base short, with 8 bases between. CDR3 DNA: TGCAGCGTTGAAGCGCCCAGTTCCTACGAGCAGTACTTC. Protein: CSVEAPSSYEQYF.

The V and J genes are TRBV7-2 and TRBJ2-1; no firm D call. CDR3 size: 11 residues. Trimming took off 4 bases at V and 8 bases at J, with 6 bases between the two ends. Germline loops: CDR1 SGHTA, CDR2 FQGNSA. CDR3 region: CASSWAYEQFF. CDR3 nucleotides: TGTGCCAGCAGCTGGGCGTATGAGCAGTTCTTC.

This rearrangement joins TRBV28 to TRBJ2-4, with TRBD2 matching over 13 bases. The length of the CDR3 is 19 residues. V trimming: 5 bases; J trimming: 0 bases; junction bases outside the gene matches: 10. CDR1 and CDR2 from the germline V gene are MDHEN and SYDVKM. CDR3 coding DNA: TGTGCCAGCAGTCCAAAACTAGCGGGAGGGTTAAGAGCCAAAAACATTCAGTACTTC. Translating gives CASSPKLAGGLRAKNIQYF.

This clone was detected only once. V usage is TRBV4-3 and J usage is TRBJ2-3; 9 nucleotides align to TRBD2. This CDR3 has 14 amino acids. The junction had 2 bases not matched to a gene; V was cut back by 4 bases and J by 3 bases. Germline V CDR1 and CDR2: LGHNA, YSLEER. The chain's CDR3 is CASSPAGGTDTQYF. The CDR3 DNA reads as TGCGCCAGCAGCCCAGCGGGAGGAACAGATACGCAGTATTTT.

This chain links TRBV7-3 with TRBJ2-5, with 10 bases matching TRBD2. The CDR3 extends over 13 amino acids. After removal of 4 bases from V and 11 bases from J, the junction contained 7 bases not matched to a gene. Germline V gene lookup returns CDR1 SGHTA and CDR2 FQGTGA. The CDR3 spells CASSSGLAEEQYF. The DNA for the CDR3 is TGTGCCAGCAGCTCCGGACTAGCGGAGGAGCAGTACTTC.

The chain uses TRBV11-2 and TRBJ2-7; 10 bases are a match to TRBD1. V lost 3 bases and J lost 5; bases outside the gene matches: 10. This CDR3 spans 16 amino acids. Germline V CDR1 and CDR2: SGHAT, FQNNGV. CDR3 DNA sequence: TGTGCCAGCAGCTTTCCTCGAAGGACAGGGGGTAACGAGCAGTACTTC. Translating gives CASSFPRRTGGNEQYF. The full variable domain, its missing parts supplied by reference TRBV11-2 and TRBJ2-7, is EAGVAQSPRYKIIEKRQSVAFWCNPISGHATLYWYQQILGQGPKLLIQFQNNGVVDDSQLPKDRFSAERLKGVDSTLKIQPAKLEDSAVYLCASSFPRRTGGNEQYFGPGTRLTVT.